The clone carrying this T cell receptor (beta chain) was counted at least ten times. Its antigen is undetermined. Healthy Caucasians made up all donors. Looked up from germline, CDR1 is LNHNV and CDR2 is YYDKDF (reference sequence). With 4 bases clipped from V and 8 bases from J, the junction kept 12 bases outside the gene matches. The CDR3 runs 15 residues. TCRdb reprocessed the 5' RACE reads with MiXCR, giving one entry per CDR3 protein. The repertoire has hundreds of thousands of distinct CDR3 sequences, 7.1% of them found once; the top ten carry about 1.5%. This specimen comes from a study of identical twins. Study conclusions and caveats: Rather than following the same donors, the conclusions depended on cross-sectional statistical analysis. Twins showed weaker excess sharing in their beta out-of-frame sequences.

This same sample was also taken into another study, of yellow fever vaccine responses in identical twins.

The TCR sequence derives from a young woman in good health. V usage is TRBV15 and J usage is TRBJ1-2; 8 nucleotides align to TRBD1. Input material: PBMCs. The chain's CDR3 is CATSTIKQGAKGYTF. The CDR3 bases are TGTGCCACCAGCACGATCAAGCAGGGGGCGAAAGGCTACACCTTC.